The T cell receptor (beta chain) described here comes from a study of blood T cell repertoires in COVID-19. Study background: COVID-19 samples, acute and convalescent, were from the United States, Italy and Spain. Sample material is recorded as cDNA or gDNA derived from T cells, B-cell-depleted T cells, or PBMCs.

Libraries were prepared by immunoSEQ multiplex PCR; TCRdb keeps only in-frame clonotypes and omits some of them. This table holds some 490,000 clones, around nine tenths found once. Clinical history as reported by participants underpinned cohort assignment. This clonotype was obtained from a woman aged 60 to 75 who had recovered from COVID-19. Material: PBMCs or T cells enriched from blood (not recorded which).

CDR3: CASSVYQNEQFF. CDR3 in DNA: TGTGCCAGCAGCGTCTACCAAAATGAGCAGTTCTTC. V and J are TRBV7-8 and TRBJ2-1; D call uncertain. V was cut by 5 bases and J by 7 bases, with 9 bases left in between. This CDR3 is built from 12 residues. The germline V gene has CDR1 SGHVS and CDR2 FQNEAQ.